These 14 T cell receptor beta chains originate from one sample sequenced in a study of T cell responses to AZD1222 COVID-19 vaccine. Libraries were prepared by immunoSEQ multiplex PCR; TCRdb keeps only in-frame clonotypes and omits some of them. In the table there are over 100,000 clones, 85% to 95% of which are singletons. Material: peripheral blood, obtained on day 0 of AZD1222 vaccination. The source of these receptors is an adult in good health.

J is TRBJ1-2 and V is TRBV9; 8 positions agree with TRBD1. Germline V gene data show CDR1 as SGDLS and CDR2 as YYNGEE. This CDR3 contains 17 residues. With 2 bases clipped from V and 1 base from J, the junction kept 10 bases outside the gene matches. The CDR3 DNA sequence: TGTGCCAGCAGCGTTGAGGACAGGGCAAGCCTTAACTATGGCTACACCTTC. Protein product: CASSVEDRASLNYGYTF.

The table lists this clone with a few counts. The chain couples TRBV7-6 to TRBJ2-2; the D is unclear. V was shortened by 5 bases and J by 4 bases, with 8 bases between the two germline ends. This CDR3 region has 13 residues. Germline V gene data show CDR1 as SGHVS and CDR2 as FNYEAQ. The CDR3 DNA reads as TGTGCCAGCAGCACCACCTTCACCGGGGAGCTGTTTTTT. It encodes CASSTTFTGELFF.

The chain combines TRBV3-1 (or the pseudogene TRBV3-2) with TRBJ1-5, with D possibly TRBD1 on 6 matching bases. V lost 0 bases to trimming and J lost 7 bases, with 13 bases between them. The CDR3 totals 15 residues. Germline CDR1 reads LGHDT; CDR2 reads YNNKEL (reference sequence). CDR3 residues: CASSQDPRGEQPQHF. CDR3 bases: TGTGCCAGCAGCCAAGACCCCAGGGGTGAACAGCCCCAGCATTTT.

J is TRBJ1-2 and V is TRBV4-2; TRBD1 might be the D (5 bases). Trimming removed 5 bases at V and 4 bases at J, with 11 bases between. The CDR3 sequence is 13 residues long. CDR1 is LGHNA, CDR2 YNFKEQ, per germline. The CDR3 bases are TGTGCCAGCAGCACCCGGGACCTCTATGGCTACACCTTC. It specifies CASSTRDLYGYTF.

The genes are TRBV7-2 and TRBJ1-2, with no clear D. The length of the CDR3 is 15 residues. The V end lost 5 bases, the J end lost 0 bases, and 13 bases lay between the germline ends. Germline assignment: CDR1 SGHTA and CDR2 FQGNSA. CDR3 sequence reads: CASSDPGIPNYGYTF. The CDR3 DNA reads TGTGCCAGCAGCGACCCGGGGATTCCTAACTATGGCTACACCTTC.

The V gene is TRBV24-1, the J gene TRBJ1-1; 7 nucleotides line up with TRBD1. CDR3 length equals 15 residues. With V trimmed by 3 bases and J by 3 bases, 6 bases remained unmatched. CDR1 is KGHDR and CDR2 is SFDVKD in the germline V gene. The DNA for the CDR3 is TGTGCCACCAGTGATGCCGGGACAGTGGACACTGAAGCTTTCTTT. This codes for CATSDAGTVDTEAFF.

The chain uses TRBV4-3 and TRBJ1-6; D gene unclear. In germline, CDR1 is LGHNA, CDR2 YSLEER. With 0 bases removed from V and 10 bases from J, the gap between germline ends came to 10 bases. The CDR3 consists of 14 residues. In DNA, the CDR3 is TGCGCCAGCAGCCAAGATAAACGTCGGTCACCCCTCCACTTT. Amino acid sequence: CASSQDKRRSPLHF.

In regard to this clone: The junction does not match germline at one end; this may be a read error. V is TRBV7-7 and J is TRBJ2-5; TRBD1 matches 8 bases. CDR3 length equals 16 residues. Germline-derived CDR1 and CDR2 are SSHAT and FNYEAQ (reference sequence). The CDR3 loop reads CASSQNLGTGQETQYF. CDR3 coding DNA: TGTGCTAGCAGCCAGAACCTCGGGACAGGCCAAGAGACCCAGTACTTC.

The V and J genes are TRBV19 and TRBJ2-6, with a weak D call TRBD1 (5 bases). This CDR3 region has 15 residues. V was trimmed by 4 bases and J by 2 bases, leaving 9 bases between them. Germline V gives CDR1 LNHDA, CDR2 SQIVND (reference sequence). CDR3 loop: CASSTPGTGANVLTF. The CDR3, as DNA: TGTGCCAGTAGTACCCCAGGGACTGGGGCCAACGTCCTGACTTTC.

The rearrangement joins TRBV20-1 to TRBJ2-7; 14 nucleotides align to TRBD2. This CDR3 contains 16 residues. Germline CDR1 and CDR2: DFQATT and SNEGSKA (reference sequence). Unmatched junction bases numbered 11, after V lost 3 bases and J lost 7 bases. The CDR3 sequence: CSASPRLAGGLGEQYF. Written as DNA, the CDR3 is TGCAGTGCTAGTCCCAGACTAGCGGGGGGGCTGGGAGAGCAGTACTTC.

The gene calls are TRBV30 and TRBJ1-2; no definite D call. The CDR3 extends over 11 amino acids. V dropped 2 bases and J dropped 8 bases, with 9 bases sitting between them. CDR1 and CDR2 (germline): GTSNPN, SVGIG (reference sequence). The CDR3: CAWSSWAGYTF. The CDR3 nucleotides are TGTGCCTGGAGTTCGTGGGCCGGCTACACCTTC.

In DNA, the CDR3 is TGTGCCAGCAGTTTACAGGGGGATACGCAGTATTTT. Translation gives CASSLQGDTQYF. The chain uses TRBV11-2 and TRBJ2-3; 7 bases match TRBD1. This CDR3 is built from 12 residues. Germline CDR1 reads SGHAT; CDR2 reads FQNNGV. The ends lost 6 bases at V and 6 bases at J; junction bases unmatched: 3.

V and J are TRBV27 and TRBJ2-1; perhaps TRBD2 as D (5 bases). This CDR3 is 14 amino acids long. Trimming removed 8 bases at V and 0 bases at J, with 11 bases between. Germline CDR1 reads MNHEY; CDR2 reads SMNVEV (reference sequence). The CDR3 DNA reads TGTGCCAGCCCTCCGGGAAGCTCCTACAATGAGCAGTTCTTC. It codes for CASPPGSSYNEQFF.

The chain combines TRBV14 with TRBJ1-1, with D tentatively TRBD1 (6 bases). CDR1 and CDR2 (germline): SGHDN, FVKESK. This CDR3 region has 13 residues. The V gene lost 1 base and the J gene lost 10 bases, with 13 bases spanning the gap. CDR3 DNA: TGTGCCAGCAGCCAAGGATACAGGGTTGGAGCTTTCTTT. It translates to CASSQGYRVGAFF.